The rows below give T cell receptor beta chains drawn from one sample of a study of shared clonotypes between healthy human individuals. Sequencing used immunoSEQ multiplex PCR; TCRdb keeps in-frame clones, though not all of them. The sample records 2 million to 2.5 million clones, around 93% being singletons. The sample was naive CD8+ T cells from PBMCs. Receptor source: a man aged 18 to 30 in good health. Some clones in this sample may be carry-over from other donors' samples. The CDR3 runs from the conserved cysteine through the conserved F or W. The D gene is left open where the match is weak. The listing skips clone size in some rows; elsewhere it reads once, few, many or a size class.

TRBV4-1	TRBJ2-3	-	TRBD2	TGCGCCAGCAGCCCCTTCACTAGCGGGAGTTCAGATACGCAGTATTTT	CASSPFTSGSSDTQYF
TRBV15	TRBJ2-1	-	-	TGTGCCACCAGCAGAGGCGACAGCCTCTCCTACAATGAGCAGTTCTTC	CATSRGDSLSYNEQFF
TRBV5-1	TRBJ2-7	-	TRBD2	TGCGCCAGCAGCTTGGGTCGTTCTAGCGGGATCCTATTCTACGAGCAGTACTTC	CASSLGRSSGILFYEQYF
TRBV15	TRBJ2-6	-	-	TGTGCCACCAGAGGAGACCGGGTGGGTGCTGGGGCCAACGTCCTGACTTTC	CATRGDRVGAGANVLTF
TRBV5-1	TRBJ2-7	-	-	TGCGCCAGCAGCTTGGACCTAGGGATGGCCTACGAGCAGTACTTC	CASSLDLGMAYEQYF
TRBV9	TRBJ1-3	-	-	TGTGCCAGCAGCGCCCAGGGCCTCTCTGGAAACACCATATATTTT	CASSAQGLSGNTIYF
TRBV2	TRBJ2-3	-	TRBD2	TGTGCCAGCAGTGCACTAGCGGGAGCAGATACGCAGTATTTT	CASSALAGADTQYF
TRBV28	TRBJ1-4	once	-	TGTGCCAGCAGTGAAGTCGGGGGCCACGTCCTGTTTTTT	CASSEVGGHVLFF
TRBV14	TRBJ1-1	-	-	TGTGCCAGCAGCAGATACAGGGATTTGAACACTGAAGCTTTCTTT	CASSRYRDLNTEAFF
TRBV4-3	TRBJ1-1	-	-	TGCGCCAGCAGCCAAGATGGTGGGGGCGTCACTGAAGCTTTCTTT	CASSQDGGGVTEAFF
TRBV29-1	TRBJ2-2	-	-	TGCAGCGCCTGGACGGGCACCGGGGAGCTGTTTTTT	CSAWTGTGELFF
TRBV1	TRBJ2-2	-	-	TGCACCAGCAGCCCCCGGACAGGGGGCACCGGGGAGCTGTTTTTT	CTSSPRTGGTGELFF
TRBV7-2	TRBJ1-2	once	-	TGTGCCAGCAGCTTAGGTGGAGGGTTTAACTATGGCTACACCTTC	CASSLGGGFNYGYTF
TRBV14	TRBJ2-5	-	TRBD2	TGTGCCAGCAGCCAAGATTGGTCGGGAGGCGGGGAGACCCAGTACTTC	CASSQDWSGGGETQYF
TRBV5-1	TRBJ1-2	once	-	TGCGCCAGCGGAATCGGTGTCCAGAACTATGGCTACACCTTC	CASGIGVQNYGYTF
TRBV19	TRBJ1-5	once	TRBD1	TGTGCCAGTAGTATGGGGAGGGGGCCGGCTCAGCCCCAGCATTTT	CASSMGRGPAQPQHF
TRBV27	TRBJ2-6	-	TRBD1	TGTGCCAGCAGTTTCACCAGGGGGTCTATTGGGGCCAACGTCCTGACTTTC	CASSFTRGSIGANVLTF
TRBV9	TRBJ2-2	-	TRBD2	TGTGCCAGCAGTCCAGGCGTTATAGCGGGCACCGGGGAGCTGTTTTTT	CASSPGVIAGTGELFF
TRBV19	TRBJ1-2	-	TRBD1	TGTGCCAGTAGTATCGGAGCGGGACAGGGGTTCAATCCACCCGGGCCCTATGGCTACACCTTC	CASSIGAGQGFNPPGPYGYTF
TRBV2	TRBJ1-3	-	-	TGTGCCAGCATTGACGGACAATACCTTCATGGAAACACCATATATTTT	CASIDGQYLHGNTIYF
TRBV2	TRBJ2-2	few	-	TGTGCCAGCAGTGAGTTGGTTGGCGGGACCGGGGAGCTGTTTTTT	CASSELVGGTGELFF
TRBV5-4	TRBJ2-7	-	-	TGTGCCAGCAGCTTGTCGGGGGGACAAGAAGAGCAGTACTTC	CASSLSGGQEEQYF
TRBV27	TRBJ2-2	-	-	TGTGCCAGCAGTTTAGAGGGGTACACCGGGGAGCTGTTTTTT	CASSLEGYTGELFF
TRBV7-8	TRBJ2-1	-	-	TGTGCCAGCAGCTTAGATGTGAGCTCCTACAATGAGCAGTTCTTC	CASSLDVSSYNEQFF
TRBV11-2	TRBJ2-1	-	TRBD2	TGTGCCAGCAGCCACGAGCCGGGACTAGCGACCCCGGACGAGCAGTTCTTC	CASSHEPGLATPDEQFF
TRBV7-9	TRBJ2-2	-	-	TGTGCCAGCAGCCCGAGGGAATCCGGGGAGCTGTTTTTT	CASSPRESGELFF
TRBV7-9	TRBJ2-6	-	-	TGTGCCAGCAGCGACGGAGGGGCCAACGTCCTGACTTTC	CASSDGGANVLTF
TRBV5-4	TRBJ2-7	-	TRBD1	TGTGCCAGCAGCCTGGACAGGTCCTTGTACGAGCAGTACTTC	CASSLDRSLYEQYF
TRBV11-3	TRBJ2-7	-	-	TGTGCCAGCAGCTCGGGCCCCAGGGGAGTCTACGAGCAGTACTTC	CASSSGPRGVYEQYF
TRBV6-1	TRBJ1-1	-	-	TGTGCCAGCAGTTGGAGCGAGGACACTGAAGCTTTCTTT	CASSWSEDTEAFF
TRBV28	TRBJ2-5	-	-	TGTGCCAGCAGTTCGACAGGGAGGAGAGGAGAGACCCAGTACTTC	CASSSTGRRGETQYF
TRBV4-1	TRBJ2-5	-	-	TGCGCCAGCAGCCCAGACTACCTTATGGAGACCCAGTACTTC	CASSPDYLMETQYF
TRBV7-2	TRBJ2-5	-	TRBD1	TGTGCCAGCAGCTTAGAGGCAGGGGGTGAGACCCAGTACTTC	CASSLEAGGETQYF
TRBV28	TRBJ1-5	-	-	TGTGCCAGCAGCCCCCGGGACCCTAATCAGCCCCAGCATTTT	CASSPRDPNQPQHF
TRBV27	TRBJ2-1	-	-	TGTGCCAGCAGTTTAATACAGGGTAGCGTCTACAATGAGCAGTTCTTC	CASSLIQGSVYNEQFF
TRBV27	TRBJ2-7	-	TRBD1	TGTGCCAGCAGTTCCTCCGGGACAGGGCCCTACGAGCAGTACTTC	CASSSSGTGPYEQYF
TRBV7-9	TRBJ2-7	-	TRBD2	TGTGCCAGCAGCTCTACTAGCGGGAGGCGGTACGAGCAGTACTTC	CASSSTSGRRYEQYF
TRBV13	TRBJ2-1	-	TRBD2	TGTGCCAGCAGCCTGAGGGGACTAGGTTACAATGAGCAGTTCTTC	CASSLRGLGYNEQFF
TRBV4-3	TRBJ2-1	-	-	TGCGCCAGCAGCCCTGGGAGTAGCGCCCACAATGAGCAGTTCTTC	CASSPGSSAHNEQFF
TRBV27	TRBJ2-1	-	TRBD2	TGTGCCAGCAGTTCCGGGACTAGTCTGAATGAGCAGTTCTTC	CASSSGTSLNEQFF
TRBV6-5	TRBJ2-5	-	TRBD1	TGTGCCAGCAGTTCCCACCGGGACAGGCCCCAAGAGACCCAGTACTTC	CASSSHRDRPQETQYF
TRBV13	TRBJ2-7	-	TRBD2	TGTGCCAGCAGCTCCCTACAGCGGGAGAACTCCTACGAGCAGTACTTC	CASSSLQRENSYEQYF
TRBV19	TRBJ2-2	once	TRBD2	TGTGCCAGTAGTATCATACCGGGACTAGTAACCGGGGAGCTGTTTTTT	CASSIIPGLVTGELFF
TRBV7-9	TRBJ2-1	few	-	TGTGCCAGCAGCTTCGATGAGCAGTTCTTC	CASSFDEQFF
TRBV30	TRBJ2-7	-	TRBD2	TGTGCCTGGATAGATGGGAGGGGACTTTCCTACGAGCAGTACTTC	CAWIDGRGLSYEQYF
TRBV19	TRBJ2-7	-	TRBD1	TGTGCCAGTAGTATCGAGGGACAGGGACCGTTTTACGAGCAGTACTTC	CASSIEGQGPFYEQYF
TRBV7-6	TRBJ2-7	-	-	TGTGCCAGCAGCTTAGACCCCGGACGGCAATCCTACGAGCAGTACTTC	CASSLDPGRQSYEQYF
TRBV10-2	TRBJ1-6	-	-	TGCGCCAGCAGGGCACTATCACCCCTCCACTTT	CASRALSPLHF
TRBV6-6	TRBJ1-2	-	-	TGTGCCAGCAGTTACTCGAAGTGGGGGCAAATCTATGGCTACACCTTC	CASSYSKWGQIYGYTF
TRBV6-1	TRBJ2-1	-	-	TGTGCCAGCAGTGAAGCAAGTTTGACGGGAGCCCTCGAGCAGTTCTTC	CASSEASLTGALEQFF
TRBV7-8	TRBJ1-1	-	-	TGTGCCAGCATCGAAATTGGGGGCCCTTCACACACTGAAGCTTTCTTT	CASIEIGGPSHTEAFF